The 26 T cell receptor beta chains below were found in one sample sequenced in a study of blood T cell repertoires in COVID-19. The assay was immunoSEQ multiplex PCR, and TCRdb's table has in-frame clones only and misses some. Here the sample spans 70,000 or so clones, more than 80% being singletons. Sample: peripheral blood. These receptors all stem from a woman of 80 years or more with active or convalescent COVID-19.

This chain connects TRBV12-3 or TRBV12-4 to TRBJ1-1; D uncertain. V lost 7 bases and J 8 bases, leaving 14 bases between the germline ends. This CDR3 is built from 12 residues. In DNA, the CDR3 is TGTGCCAGCATCAGTGGAGGTTACGAAGCTTTCTTT. It translates to CASISGGYEAFF.

The chain joins TRBV7-9 to TRBJ2-7, with a weak D call TRBD2 (5 bases). V was trimmed by 2 bases and J by 4 bases, leaving 6 bases between them. CDR3 length equals 12 residues. Germline CDR1 reads SEHNR; CDR2 reads FQNEAQ (reference sequence). The CDR3 reads CASSLSGYEQYF. For the CDR3, the DNA is TGTGCCAGCAGCTTAAGCGGTTACGAGCAGTACTTC. The variable domain in full, with the rest retrieved from reference TRBV7-9 and TRBJ2-7, is DTGVSQNPRHKITKRGQNVTFRCDPISEHNRLYWYRQTLGQGPEFLTYFQNEAQLEKSRLLSDRFSAERPKGSFSTLEIQRTEQGDSAMYLCASSLSGYEQYFGPGTRLTVT.

The chain has TRBV27 and TRBJ1-2; 7 bases match TRBD1. V dropped 9 bases and J dropped 4; count of bases not matched to a gene: 5. CDR1 and CDR2 from the germline V gene are MNHEY and SMNVEV (reference sequence). This CDR3 has 12 residues. CDR3 coding DNA: TGTGCCAGTCGGACAGGCCTCTATGGCTACACCTTC. Protein: CASRTGLYGYTF.

The chain joins TRBV9 to TRBJ1-5; 7 bases are shared with TRBD1. V dropped 0 bases and J dropped 7; count of bases not matched to a gene: 7. Germline CDR1 is SGDLS and CDR2 is YYNGEE. The CDR3 has 15 amino acids. The DNA for the CDR3 is TGTGCCAGCAGCGTAGAAGGGGGCGCAGGGCAGCCCCAGCATTTT. Protein product: CASSVEGGAGQPQHF.

This chain links TRBV29-1 with TRBJ1-5; D may be TRBD1 (6 bases). CDR1 is SQVTM and CDR2 is ANQGSEA in the germline V gene. This CDR3 is 13 amino acids long. Trimming shortened V by 6 bases and J by 8 bases, and 17 bases separated the two germline ends. CDR3 coding DNA: TGCAGCGTCATGGTCTGGGAGGGGGAGCCCCAGCATTTT. Its protein is CSVMVWEGEPQHF.

The V call is TRBV5-1, the J call TRBJ2-6; D might be TRBD1 (5 bases). Trimming shortened V by 4 bases and J by 0 bases, and 11 bases separated the two germline ends. CDR3 length equals 16 residues. Per germline, CDR1 SGHRS and CDR2 YFSETQ. This chain's CDR3 is CASSPAGPSGANVLTF. The CDR3, as DNA: TGCGCCAGCAGCCCCGCAGGGCCCTCTGGGGCCAACGTCCTGACTTTC.

The rearrangement uses TRBV28 and TRBJ1-2; no definite D call. The CDR3 covers 16 residues. The V gene lost 3 bases and the J gene lost 0 bases, with 14 bases spanning the gap. Per germline, CDR1 MDHEN and CDR2 SYDVKM. The CDR3 DNA follows: TGTGCCAGCAGTTTCGGTGTTCTCGGAGCTAACTATGGCTACACCTTC. It translates to CASSFGVLGANYGYTF.

The genes are TRBV6-7 and TRBJ1-2, with D maybe TRBD1 (5 bases). TRBV6-7 is assigned to the ORF class and has an uncertain function. V was trimmed by 5 bases and J by 0 bases, leaving 19 bases between them. The CDR3 is 17 residues long. CDR3 sequence: CASSPTHDSQANYGYTF. CDR3 DNA: TGTGCCAGCAGTCCCACCCATGACAGCCAAGCTAACTATGGCTACACCTTC.

The rearrangement links TRBV19 to TRBJ1-1; D is undetermined. Germline V gene data show CDR1 as LNHDA and CDR2 as SQIVND (reference sequence). V lost 6 bases to trimming and J lost 0 bases, with 8 bases between them. The CDR3 is made up of 13 amino acids. The CDR3 loop is CASRRLMNTEAFF. CDR3 coding DNA: TGTGCCAGTAGGAGACTGATGAACACTGAAGCTTTCTTT.

V gene TRBV9 combines with J gene TRBJ1-2; no definite D call. The CDR3 runs 11 residues. Germline CDR1 reads SGDLS; CDR2 reads YYNGEE. V was pared by 3 bases and J by 6 bases, with 6 bases between. The DNA for the CDR3 is TGTGCCAGCAGCGCCCCGGATGGCTACACCTTC. Translated, it gives CASSAPDGYTF.

V usage is TRBV10-3 and J usage is TRBJ2-1, with 9 bases that match TRBD1. V dropped 6 bases and J dropped 7; count of bases not matched to a gene: 10. CDR1 and CDR2 from the germline V gene are ENHRY and SYGVKD. This CDR3 contains 15 residues. CDR3 loop: CAIRPERDRVNEQFF. In DNA, the CDR3 is TGTGCCATCAGACCTGAGAGGGACAGGGTAAATGAGCAGTTCTTC.

This clone has only a few counts. The J gene is TRBJ2-5, the V gene TRBV6-2 or TRBV6-3; D is perhaps TRBD1 (5 bases). The CDR3 is 16 amino acids. Germline CDR1 is MNHEY and CDR2 is SVGEGT. Trimming pared 0 bases from V and 3 bases from J, leaving 14 bases between. CDR3 sequence reads: CASSYSSGHYEETQYF. The CDR3 DNA follows: TGTGCCAGCAGTTACTCCTCAGGGCACTATGAAGAGACCCAGTACTTC.

The chain employs TRBV4-1 and TRBJ2-2; TRBD1 is a possible D gene (6 bases). Per the germline V gene, CDR1 is MGHRA and CDR2 is YSYEKL. V lost 1 base and J 7 bases, leaving 16 bases between the germline ends. The CDR3 totals 16 residues. CDR3 nucleotides: TGCGCCAGCAGCCAAGTTGGCAGGGGTACGGTCGGGGAGCTGTTTTTT. It specifies CASSQVGRGTVGELFF.

The rearrangement links TRBV6-5 to TRBJ2-2, with TRBD1 matching over 8 bases. The J segment lost 4 bases and the V segment lost 6 bases, leaving 4 bases of the junction unmatched. The germline V gene has CDR1 MNHEY and CDR2 SVGAGI. The length of the CDR3 is 14 residues. CDR3 coding DNA: TGTGCCAGCAGGCTTACAGGGGGCACCGGGGAGCTGTTTTTT. Protein product: CASRLTGGTGELFF.

This chain uses TRBV5-1 with TRBJ1-2, with a tentative D call TRBD1 (5 bases). Germline CDR1 is SGHRS and CDR2 is YFSETQ. The germline V and J ends were trimmed by 0 bases and 8 bases, with 17 bases remaining between them. The CDR3 consists of 15 residues. The CDR3 DNA reads as TGCGCCAGCAGCTTGGAGTCCCGGGGGACGGGGGGCTACACCTTC. Amino acids: CASSLESRGTGGYTF.

As for this clone: The sample carries other DNA sequences with the same CDR3. J is TRBJ1-5 and V is TRBV7-9; 7 bases are shared with TRBD1. V was clipped by 5 bases and J by 5 bases; unmatched bases: 3. This CDR3 is 13 amino acids long. The germline CDR1 and CDR2 sequences are SEHNR and FQNEAQ (reference sequence). The CDR3, as DNA: TGTGCCAGCAGCCGGACAGGCCATCAGCCCCAGCATTTT. This gives the protein CASSRTGHQPQHF.

This chain links TRBV5-6 with TRBJ2-5, with TRBD1 identical over 7 bases. The CDR3 is 14 residues long. CDR1 and CDR2 (germline): SGHDT, YYEEEE. Germline trimming cut 4 bases from V and 4 bases from J; bases unmatched to any gene: 7. In DNA form, the CDR3 reads TGTGCCAGCAGCCTGCAGGGGGTCGGAGAGACCCAGTACTTC. Its translation: CASSLQGVGETQYF.

The rearrangement uses TRBV21-1 and TRBJ1-1. TRBV21-1 is termed a pseudogene. This CDR3 region has 14 residues. The CDR3 loop is CASGGRGMNTEAFF. CDR3 coding DNA: TGTGCCAGCGGAGGGCGAGGGATGAACACTGAAGCTTTCTTT.

With regard to this clone: One end of the junction is discordant with germline, which a read error may explain. The rearrangement links TRBV7-7 to TRBJ2-6; D unclear. From germline, CDR1 is SSHAT and CDR2 FNYEAQ (reference sequence). This CDR3 comprises 13 residues. This CDR3 reads CASKPSGANVLTF. CDR3 coding DNA: TGTGCTAGCAAGCCCTCTGGGGCCAACGTCCTGACTTTC. The whole variable domain, remainder taken from reference TRBV7-7 and TRBJ2-6, is GAGVSQSPRYKVTKRGQDVTLRCDPISSHATLYWYQQALGQGPEFLTYFNYEAQPDKSGLPSDRFSAERPEGSISTLTIQRTEQRDSAMYRCASKPSGANVLTFGAGSRLTVL.

The chain combines TRBV5-1 with TRBJ2-7, with D possibly being TRBD1 (5 bases). The CDR3 loop spans 12 amino acids. CDR1 is SGHRS, CDR2 YFSETQ, per germline. V was pared by 2 bases and J by 3 bases, with 6 bases between. CDR3 sequence: CASSFTGYEQYF. In DNA, the CDR3 is TGCGCCAGCAGCTTTACAGGCTACGAGCAGTACTTC. Filled out from reference TRBV5-1 and TRBJ2-7, the complete variable domain reads KAGVTQTPRYLIKTRGQQVTLSCSPISGHRSVSWYQQTPGQGLQFLFEYFSETQRNKGNFPGRFSGRQFSNSRSEMNVSTLELGDSALYLCASSFTGYEQYFGPGTRLTVT.

The chain recombines TRBV11-2 with TRBJ1-1, with unresolved D. The CDR3 has 15 residues. Germline CDR1 and CDR2: SGHAT and FQNNGV. V was trimmed by 2 bases and J by 3 bases, leaving 13 bases between them. CDR3: CASSLLGGLDTEAFF. As DNA, the CDR3 is TGTGCCAGCAGCTTACTTGGTGGGCTGGACACTGAAGCTTTCTTT.

The chain combines TRBV30 with TRBJ1-1; TRBD1 might be the D (5 bases). CDR3 size: 14 residues. Trimming cost V 3 bases and J 1 base, with 12 bases left between them. Germline V gene lookup returns CDR1 GTSNPN and CDR2 SVGIG (reference sequence). CDR3: CAWRVQGKNTEAFF. CDR3 DNA sequence: TGTGCCTGGAGAGTTCAGGGAAAGAACACTGAAGCTTTCTTT.

The rearrangement joins TRBV7-9 to TRBJ2-7; TRBD1 aligns across 7 bases. The V gene's germline CDR1 is SEHNR and CDR2 FQNEAQ (reference sequence). This CDR3 is built from 15 residues. Trimming took 4 bases from V and 0 from J; bases not matched to a gene: 6. The CDR3 DNA sequence: TGTGCCAGCAGCTCAGACAGGGTGTACTCCTACGAGCAGTACTTC. Protein product: CASSSDRVYSYEQYF. Full variable domain (missing parts from reference TRBV7-9 and TRBJ2-7): DTGVSQNPRHKITKRGQNVTFRCDPISEHNRLYWYRQTLGQGPEFLTYFQNEAQLEKSRLLSDRFSAERPKGSFSTLEIQRTEQGDSAMYLCASSSDRVYSYEQYFGPGTRLTVT.

The V gene is TRBV5-6, the J gene TRBJ2-7, with a possible D match to TRBD2 (5 bases). V lost 0 bases, J lost 6 bases, and 10 bases lay in between. The CDR3 is 13 residues long. Germline V gene sequence: CDR1 SGHDT, CDR2 YYEEEE. The CDR3 bases are TGTGCCAGCAGCTTGGGGCTAGCAGGCGAGCAGTACTTC. It codes for CASSLGLAGEQYF.

The rearrangement uses TRBV27 and TRBJ1-1; weak D call: TRBD1 (5 bases). The length of the CDR3 is 14 residues. V lost 7 bases and J 0 bases, leaving 12 bases between the germline ends. Germline V gene data show CDR1 as MNHEY and CDR2 as SMNVEV (reference sequence). In nucleotides, the CDR3 is TGTGCCAGCATCGTTAAGGGGATGAACACTGAAGCTTTCTTT. Residues: CASIVKGMNTEAFF.

J is TRBJ2-5 and V is TRBV30; 7 nucleotides line up with TRBD2. The CDR3 extends over 16 amino acids. From germline, CDR1 is GTSNPN and CDR2 SVGIG (reference sequence). Trimming at V came to 3 bases and at J to 2 bases, leaving 12 bases not matched to a gene. Here the CDR3 reads CAWSPPILGGQETQYF. DNA of the CDR3: TGTGCCTGGAGCCCCCCAATCTTGGGGGGGCAAGAGACCCAGTACTTC.